This T cell receptor (beta chain) is drawn from a study of T cells in Graves' hyperthyroidism and ophthalmopathy. Study information: The authors collected peripheral blood at initial diagnosis, before any treatment. General study findings and limits: Expanded thyroid clonotypes (above 0.001) were mostly also found in blood.

Orbital computed tomography and thyroid ultrasound, together with serum TRAb and thyroxine and clinical symptoms, were used for diagnoses. Amplification of TCR beta CDR3 regions used RNA as the template. TCR CDR3 underwent first-round RT-PCR with the HTBI primer set. One entry per CDR3 protein results from TCRdb running MiXCR on the multiplex PCR reads. The table includes about 740,000 distinct CDR3 sequences, approximately 15% detected once. This clonotype was observed a few times. What it recognizes is unknown. V lost 0 bases and J lost 5, with 11 bases in between. Germline CDR1 SGHNT, CDR2 YYREEE (reference sequence). The CDR3 totals 14 residues.

The rearrangement uses TRBV5-4 and TRBJ1-1; no definite D call. Material for sequencing was blood. This clonotype originated in a woman between 18 and 29 years old with Graves' hyperthyroidism. The CDR3 region is CASSLEELETEAFF. The CDR3 DNA is TGTGCCAGCAGCTTGGAAGAATTGGAAACTGAAGCTTTCTTT.